This T cell receptor beta chain came from a study of neurological immune-mediated disorders. Synthesis of cDNA used 5'RACE (with 10-nucleotide random UMIs). TCRdb re-called the 5' RACE reads with MiXCR, one entry per CDR3 protein. The repertoire holds tens of thousands of distinct CDR3 sequences, with roughly 3.2% as singletons. This clonotype was observed many times. Trimming cost V 3 bases and J 7 bases, with 12 bases left between them. The length of the CDR3 is 13 residues. CDR1 is DFQATT and CDR2 is SNEGSKA in the germline V gene (reference sequence). The rearrangement joins TRBV20-1 to TRBJ1-4, with a tentative D call TRBD1 (6 bases). The material sequenced was PBMCs. This receptor was taken from a woman aged 45-59 years with multiple sclerosis. The CDR3 is CSASRTAGEKLFF. In DNA, the CDR3 is TGCAGTGCTAGTCGGACAGCGGGTGAAAAACTGTTTTTT.